This T cell receptor beta chain stems from a study of blood T cell repertoires in COVID-19. Turning to the study itself: The samples span acute and convalescent COVID-19 from the United States, Italy and Spain. PBMCs, B-cell-depleted T cells, or T cells provided the cDNA or gDNA that made up the material.

Germline V gene sequence: CDR1 SGHAT, CDR2 FQNNGV. This CDR3 is 14 amino acids long. Trimming shortened V by 5 bases and J by 0 bases, and 10 bases separated the two germline ends. Generated by immunoSEQ multiplex PCR, the TCRdb table keeps only in-frame clones and is missing some. The repertoire holds tens of thousands of clones, with 65% to 85% as singletons. Seattle patients were enrolled during active infection and followed longitudinally. This TCR derives from a man at least 80 years old with COVID-19, enrolled during active disease. The rearrangement links TRBV11-2 to TRBJ1-2; possibly TRBD1 for D (5 bases). Sequencing input: peripheral blood. This CDR3 reads CASSRAGTNYGYTF. DNA for the CDR3: TGTGCCAGCAGCCGGGCAGGGACTAACTATGGCTACACCTTC.